The next 8 T cell receptor beta chains were all read from a single sample in a study of blood T cell repertoires in COVID-19. Repertoires were generated with immunoSEQ multiplex PCR, while TCRdb's copy carries only in-frame clones and drops some. The top ten hold roughly 4.5% of the sample, which has some 150,000 clones, approximately 90% seen once. Sequenced: peripheral blood. These receptor sequences come from an older woman with active or convalescent COVID-19.

The rearrangement links TRBV9 to TRBJ2-2, with D possibly being TRBD2 (6 bases). The length of the CDR3 is 16 residues. Germline values: CDR1 SGDLS, CDR2 YYNGEE. The V gene lost 3 bases and the J gene lost 0 bases, with 12 bases spanning the gap. Here the CDR3 reads CASSAGLGTNTGELFF. Written as DNA, the CDR3 is TGTGCCAGCAGCGCGGGACTTGGGACGAACACCGGGGAGCTGTTTTTT.

J is TRBJ1-2 and V is TRBV7-2; possibly TRBD1 for D (5 bases). CDR1 is SGHTA and CDR2 is FQGNSA in the germline V gene. CDR3 length equals 15 residues. The V gene lost 0 bases and the J gene lost 0 bases, with 8 bases spanning the gap. As DNA, the CDR3 is TGTGCCAGCAGCTTAGCGATGACAGCTAACTATGGCTACACCTTC. Residues: CASSLAMTANYGYTF. Looking up the rest from reference TRBV7-2 and TRBJ1-2 gives the full variable domain: GAGVSQSPSNKVTEKGKDVELRCDPISGHTALYWYRQSLGQGLEFLIYFQGNSAPDKSGLPSDRFSAERTGGSVSTLTIQRTQQEDSAVYLCASSLAMTANYGYTFGSGTRLTVV.

This clone was detected once. The CDR3 reads CASSQDQGFQETQYF. CDR3 nucleotide sequence: TGCGCCAGCAGCCAAGACCAGGGTTTCCAAGAGACCCAGTACTTC. The chain combines TRBV4-3 with TRBJ2-5; D may be TRBD1 (5 bases). Trimming cost V 0 bases and J 1 base, with 9 bases left between them. Germline loops: CDR1 LGHNA, CDR2 YSLEER. This CDR3 spans 15 amino acids.

This clone showed up just a few times. The V and J genes are TRBV7-2 and TRBJ1-6; D uncertain. The V and J ends lost 2 bases and 5 bases respectively, with 13 bases between them. The CDR3 is 16 amino acids. Germline CDR1 and CDR2: SGHTA and FQGNSA. In DNA form, the CDR3 reads TGTGCCAGCAGCTTATGGGGAGTTCTGAATAATTCACCCCTCCACTTT. Its translation: CASSLWGVLNNSPLHF.

The chain links TRBV14 to TRBJ1-2; TRBD1 might be the D (6 bases). Germline-derived CDR1 and CDR2 are SGHDN and FVKESK. The V gene lost 4 bases and the J gene lost 4 bases, with 13 bases spanning the gap. The CDR3 runs 14 residues. The DNA for the CDR3 is TGTGCCAGCAGCCGGGGGCGGGAGGGCTATGGCTACACCTTC. It yields the protein CASSRGREGYGYTF.

The chain couples TRBV6-5 to TRBJ1-6; no clear D gene. This CDR3 comprises 15 residues. Trimming took 6 bases from V and 2 from J, leaving 11 bases between them. From germline, CDR1 is MNHEY and CDR2 SVGAGI. Written as DNA, the CDR3 is TGTGCCAGCAGGCGGGATTCTCCCTATAATTCACCCCTCCACTTT. The encoded protein is CASRRDSPYNSPLHF.

The rearrangement links TRBV4-1 to TRBJ2-2, with 7 bases matching TRBD1. The CDR3 contains 20 residues. Germline values: CDR1 MGHRA, CDR2 YSYEKL. Germline trimming cut 0 bases from V and 0 bases from J; bases unmatched to any gene: 13. CDR3 DNA: TGCGCCAGCAGCCAAGATTCCGCCCTACAGGGGATCGCGAACACCGGGGAGCTGTTTTTT. This codes for CASSQDSALQGIANTGELFF.

This clone was counted a single time. J is TRBJ2-5 and V is TRBV18, with a tentative D call TRBD2 (5 bases). Germline V gene data show CDR1 as KGHSH and CDR2 as LQKENI. This CDR3 comprises 12 residues. The V end was cut by 6 bases, the J end by 5 bases, with 10 bases between. CDR3 amino acids: CASSSAGETQYF. In DNA form, the CDR3 reads TGTGCCAGCTCCTCGGCGGGCGAGACCCAGTACTTC. Drawing the rest from reference TRBV18 and TRBJ2-5, the complete variable domain is NAGVMQNPRHLVRRRGQEARLRCSPMKGHSHVYWYRQLPEEGLKFMVYLQKENIIDESGMPKERFSAEFPKEGPSILRIQQVVRGDSAAYFCASSSAGETQYFGPGTRLLVL.